One and the same sample provided the 17 T cell receptor beta chains below, sequenced in a study of blood T cell repertoires in COVID-19. TCRdb keeps only in-frame clones here, not all; method: immunoSEQ multiplex PCR. Altogether more than 90,000 clones are present, around 76% being singletons, with the ten largest covering about 18%. Input material: peripheral blood. These receptors came from a man older than 75 with acute or convalescent COVID-19.

Here the CDR3 reads CASDGTRGEQFF. As DNA, the CDR3 is TGTGCCAGCGACGGGACTAGAGGGGAGCAGTTCTTC. The chain combines TRBV28 with TRBJ2-1; 8 bases agree with TRBD2. The CDR3 loop spans 12 amino acids. Germline V gives CDR1 MDHEN, CDR2 SYDVKM. V was pared by 8 bases and J by 10 bases, with 7 bases of the junction left unmatched.

The CDR3 sequence: CASSPGQLITYEQYF. CDR3 coding DNA: TGCGCCAGCAGCCCGGGACAGTTGATCACCTACGAGCAGTACTTC. V is TRBV4-3 and J is TRBJ2-7; 7 positions match TRBD1. There are 15 residues in the CDR3. Trimming took 4 bases from V and 2 from J; bases not matched to a gene: 8. Germline CDR1 LGHNA, CDR2 YSLEER.

The chain links TRBV5-1 to TRBJ2-1; unclear D gene. Trimming removed 0 bases at V and 5 bases at J, with 6 bases between. CDR1 and CDR2 (germline): SGHRS, YFSETQ. This CDR3 contains 13 residues. The CDR3 is CASSLGGDNEQFF. CDR3 DNA sequence: TGCGCCAGCAGCTTGGGAGGAGACAATGAGCAGTTCTTC.

The chain employs TRBV19 and TRBJ2-1; 12 bases are a match to TRBD2. This CDR3 has 17 residues. Germline V gene sequence: CDR1 LNHDA, CDR2 SQIVND (reference sequence). V shed 1 base and J 4 bases; nucleotides not matched to a gene: 5. CDR3 bases: TGTGCCAGTAGTATAGGACTAGCGGGGGCCCCTTACAATGAGCAGTTCTTC. It encodes CASSIGLAGAPYNEQFF.

The chain uses TRBV27 and TRBJ2-2; 13 bases are a match to TRBD2. V shed 7 bases, J shed 4 bases, and the junction held 9 bases outside the gene matches. CDR3 length: 17 amino acids. Per the germline V gene, CDR1 is MNHEY and CDR2 is SMNVEV (reference sequence). The CDR3 loop is CASKRTSGRVSTGELFF. CDR3 in DNA: TGTGCCAGCAAGCGGACTAGCGGGAGAGTTAGCACCGGGGAGCTGTTTTTT.

The chain recombines TRBV20-1 with TRBJ1-6; D might be TRBD1 (5 bases). The CDR3 consists of 11 residues. CDR1 is DFQATT and CDR2 is SNEGSKA in the germline V gene (reference sequence). V was trimmed by 1 base and J by 13 bases, leaving 8 bases between them. The CDR3 loop reads CSARAGLPLHF. The DNA for the CDR3 is TGCAGTGCTAGAGCAGGGCTTCCCCTCCACTTT.

This clone showed up just a few times. The chain is built from TRBV27 and TRBJ2-6; 8 positions match TRBD1. The trim removed 4 bases at V and 4 bases at J, leaving 0 bases unmatched. There are 14 residues in the CDR3. Germline loops: CDR1 MNHEY, CDR2 SMNVEV (reference sequence). The CDR3 loop reads CASSWTGGANVLTF. The DNA for the CDR3 is TGTGCCAGCAGTTGGACAGGGGGGGCCAACGTCCTGACTTTC. Full variable domain (rest looked up from reference TRBV27 and TRBJ2-6): EAQVTQNPRYLITVTGKKLTVTCSQNMNHEYMSWYRQDPGLGLRQIYYSMNVEVTDKGDVPEGYKVSRKEKRNFPLILESPSPNQTSLYFCASSWTGGANVLTFGAGSRLTVL.

The rearrangement links TRBV5-1 to TRBJ2-7; no clear D gene. The CDR3 is 13 amino acids. Looked up from germline, CDR1 is SGHRS and CDR2 is YFSETQ. Trimming pared 4 bases from V and 5 bases from J, leaving 13 bases between. CDR3 in DNA: TGCGCCAGCAGCCCCAGTGTTCCTGACGAGCAGTACTTC. This gives the protein CASSPSVPDEQYF.

V is TRBV19 and J is TRBJ1-4; weak D call: TRBD1 (6 bases). The germline CDR1 and CDR2 sequences are LNHDA and SQIVND (reference sequence). Trimming took off 2 bases at V and 7 bases at J, with 14 bases between the two ends. This CDR3 spans 15 amino acids. CDR3 protein: CASSISRQGSEKLFF. The CDR3 nucleotides read TGTGCCAGTAGTATAAGTCGTCAGGGGAGTGAAAAACTGTTTTTT.

CDR3 sequence: CATSDPSPGAGTDTQYF. As DNA, the CDR3 is TGTGCCACCAGTGACCCCTCACCGGGAGCGGGCACAGATACGCAGTATTTT. This chain joins TRBV24-1 and TRBJ2-3; TRBD2 might be the D (6 bases). This CDR3 contains 17 residues. Germline V gives CDR1 KGHDR, CDR2 SFDVKD. Trimming took off 4 bases at V and 1 base at J, with 17 bases between the two ends.

This rearrangement joins TRBV6-5 to TRBJ1-1; unclear D gene. Trimming pared 6 bases from V and 5 bases from J, leaving 10 bases between. Looked up from germline, CDR1 is MNHEY and CDR2 is SVGAGI. The length of the CDR3 is 12 residues. CDR3: CASRDLGTEAFF. The CDR3 nucleotides read TGTGCCAGCAGGGACTTGGGAACTGAAGCTTTCTTT.

V is TRBV6-6 and J is TRBJ2-1; tentative D call: TRBD1 (5 bases). CDR1 and CDR2 (germline): MNHNY, SVGAGI (reference sequence). The CDR3 contains 11 residues. Trimming pared 6 bases from V and 12 bases from J, leaving 12 bases between. In DNA, the CDR3 is TGTGCCAGCAGCCTTAAGGGGTGGCAGTTCTTC. It codes for CASSLKGWQFF.

The genes are TRBV5-5 and TRBJ1-2; 9 nucleotides agree with TRBD1. The CDR3 covers 16 residues. V dropped 4 bases and J dropped 8; count of bases not matched to a gene: 15. Germline CDR1 is SGHKS and CDR2 is YYEKEE (reference sequence). The CDR3 DNA reads TGTGCCAGCAGCCAGCCTCTACAGGGGGCCCCCTTGGGCTACACCTTC. This sequence encodes CASSQPLQGAPLGYTF.

The rearrangement uses TRBV5-7 and TRBJ2-7, with TRBD1 matching 10 bases. TRBV5-7 is assigned to the ORF class and has an uncertain function. CDR3 length: 16 amino acids. V lost 4 bases to trimming and J lost 0 bases; unmatched junction nucleotides: 7. The CDR3 is CASSNGGQGISYEQYF. The DNA for the CDR3 is TGTGCCAGCAGCAACGGGGGACAGGGGATCTCCTACGAGCAGTACTTC.

Regarding this clone: Other DNA variants within this sample encode the same CDR3. The rearrangement uses TRBV7-2 and TRBJ2-2; D ambiguous. Germline V lookup: CDR1 SGHTA, CDR2 FQGNSA. The CDR3 runs to 13 residues. The V end lost 4 bases, the J end lost 3 bases, and 6 bases lay between the germline ends. The CDR3 DNA reads TGTGCCAGCAGCTCACAATACACCGGGGAGCTGTTTTTT. This gives the protein CASSSQYTGELFF.

The J gene is TRBJ1-3, the V gene TRBV6-1; no firm D call. CDR1 and CDR2 (germline): MNHNS, SASEGT. This CDR3 has 16 residues. Trimming left V 4 bases short and J 0 bases short, with 13 bases between. CDR3 in amino acids: CASSGTHSFSGNTIYF. CDR3 nucleotide sequence: TGTGCCAGCAGTGGGACTCACTCTTTCTCTGGAAACACCATATATTTT.

The CDR3 here is CASSRGGGDTEAFF. The CDR3 DNA reads as TGTGCCAGCAGCCGCGGGGGCGGAGACACTGAAGCTTTCTTT. The V and J genes are TRBV6-2 or TRBV6-3 and TRBJ1-1, with D tentatively TRBD1 (6 bases). Germline values: CDR1 MNHEY, CDR2 SVGEGT. This CDR3 contains 14 residues. V gave up 6 bases and J gave up 3 bases, with 14 bases separating them.